This TCR beta chain is drawn from a study of identical twins. This clonotype was seen only a few times. Antigen: not known. The CDR3 sequence is 15 residues long. V was trimmed by 1 base and J by 7 bases, leaving 13 bases between them. The germline CDR1 and CDR2 sequences are LGHDT and YNNKEL (reference sequence). TCRdb re-called the 5' RACE reads with MiXCR, one entry per CDR3 protein. The sample contains approximately 620,000 distinct CDR3 sequences, 8% to 9% of which appear only once. Points from the study as a whole: Models underestimated out-of-frame TCR alpha sharing in monozygotic twins. Beta out-of-frame twin sharing showed a weaker excess.

A further study also used this sample, focusing on yellow fever vaccine responses in identical twins. That paper states: Reports say the vaccine T cell response in twins looked partly convergent and partly personalized.

The receptor was derived from a woman aged 18 to 35 in good health. V gene TRBV3-1 combines with J gene TRBJ2-2; possibly TRBD1 for D (5 bases). The material sequenced was PBMCs. The CDR3 loop is CASSQGGRQSGELFF. In nucleotides, the CDR3 is TGTGCCAGCAGCCAAGGGGGCCGACAGAGCGGGGAGCTGTTTTTT.